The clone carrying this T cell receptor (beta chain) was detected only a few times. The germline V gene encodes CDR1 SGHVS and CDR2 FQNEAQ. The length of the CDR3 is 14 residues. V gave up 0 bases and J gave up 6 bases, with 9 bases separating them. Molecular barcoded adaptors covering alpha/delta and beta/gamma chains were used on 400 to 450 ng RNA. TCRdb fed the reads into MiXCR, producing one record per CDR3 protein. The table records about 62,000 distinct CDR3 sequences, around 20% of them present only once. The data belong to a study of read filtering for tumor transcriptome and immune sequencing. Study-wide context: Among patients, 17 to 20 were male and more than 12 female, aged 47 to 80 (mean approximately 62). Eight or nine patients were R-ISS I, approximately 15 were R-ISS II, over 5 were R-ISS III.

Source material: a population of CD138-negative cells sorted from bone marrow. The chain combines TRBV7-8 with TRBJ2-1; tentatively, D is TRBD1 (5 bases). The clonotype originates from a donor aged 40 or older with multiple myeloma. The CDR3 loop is CASSLASGPNEQFF. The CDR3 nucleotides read TGTGCCAGCAGCTTAGCGTCAGGGCCCAATGAGCAGTTCTTC.